This T cell receptor beta chain was profiled in a study of patients and donors after allogeneic stem cell transplantation. TCRdb redid the calling of the RT-PCR reads with MiXCR, one entry per CDR3 protein. The table has roughly 180,000 distinct CDR3 sequences, less than 45% seen once. CDR3 length: 17 amino acids. Looked up from germline, CDR1 is SGHDN and CDR2 is FVKESK. J gave up 4 bases and V 0 bases, and 8 bases lay outside the gene matches. The receptor was isolated from a human donor who was either an allogeneic HSCT recipient or a stem cell or donor lymphocyte infusion donor (not recorded which). It is not recorded whose cells these are; they may come from a transplant donor. The source material was blood, either unsorted or a sorted T cell fraction (not recorded which). The chain recombines TRBV14 with TRBJ2-1; 8 positions agree with TRBD2. CDR3 sequence: CASSQDLGLGLYNEQFF. For the CDR3, the DNA is TGTGCCAGCAGCCAAGATTTGGGACTAGGGCTTTACAATGAGCAGTTCTTC.